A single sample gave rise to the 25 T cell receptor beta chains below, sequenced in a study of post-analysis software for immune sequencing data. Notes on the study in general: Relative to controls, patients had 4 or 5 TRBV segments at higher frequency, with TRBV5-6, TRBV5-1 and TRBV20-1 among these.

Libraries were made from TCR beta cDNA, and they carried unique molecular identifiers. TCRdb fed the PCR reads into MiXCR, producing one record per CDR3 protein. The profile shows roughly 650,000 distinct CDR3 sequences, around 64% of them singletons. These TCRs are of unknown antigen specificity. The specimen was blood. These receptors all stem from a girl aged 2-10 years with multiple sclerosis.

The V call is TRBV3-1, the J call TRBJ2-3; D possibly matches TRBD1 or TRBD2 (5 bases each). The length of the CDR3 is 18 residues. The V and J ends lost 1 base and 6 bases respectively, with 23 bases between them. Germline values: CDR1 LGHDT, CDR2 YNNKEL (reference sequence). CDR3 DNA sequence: TGTGCCAGCAGCCAAGGAGAAGGGACCCGTAGGCGGCGGGATACGCAGTATTTT. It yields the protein CASSQGEGTRRRRDTQYF.

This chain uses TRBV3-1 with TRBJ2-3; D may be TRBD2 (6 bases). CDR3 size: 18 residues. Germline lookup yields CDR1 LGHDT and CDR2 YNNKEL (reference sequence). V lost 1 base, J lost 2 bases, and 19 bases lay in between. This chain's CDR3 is CASSQGVSGEAHTDTQYF. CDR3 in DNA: TGTGCCAGCAGCCAAGGGGTGTCGGGAGAGGCCCACACAGATACGCAGTATTTT.

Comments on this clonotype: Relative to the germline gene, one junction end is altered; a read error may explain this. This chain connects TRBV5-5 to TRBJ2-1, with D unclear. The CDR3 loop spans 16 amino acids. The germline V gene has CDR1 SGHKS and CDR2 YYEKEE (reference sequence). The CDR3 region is CASSSSPRSSCNEQFF. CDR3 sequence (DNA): TGTGCCAGCAGTTCTTCACCACGAAGCTCCTGCAATGAGCAGTTCTTC. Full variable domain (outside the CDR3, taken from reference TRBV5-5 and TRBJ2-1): DAGVTQSPTHLIKTRGQQVTLRCSPISGHKSVSWYQQVLGQGPQFIFQYYEKEERGRGNFPDRFSARQFPNYSSELNVNALLLGDSALYLCASSSSPRSSCNEQFFGPGTRLTVL.

DNA of the CDR3: TGTGCCAGCTCACCGTCTCTAGGTTCCTACAATGAGCAGTTCTTC. Translated: CASSPSLGSYNEQFF. The genes are TRBV18 and TRBJ2-1; D call uncertain. The CDR3 length is 15 residues. Germline V gives CDR1 KGHSH, CDR2 LQKENI. V was trimmed by 3 bases and J by 1 base, leaving 10 bases between them.

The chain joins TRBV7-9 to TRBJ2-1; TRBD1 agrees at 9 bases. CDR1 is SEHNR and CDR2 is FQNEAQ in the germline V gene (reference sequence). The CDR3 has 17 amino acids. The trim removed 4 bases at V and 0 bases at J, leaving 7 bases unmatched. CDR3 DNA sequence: TGTGCCAGCAGCTCTACACTACAGGGGGCCTCCTACAATGAGCAGTTCTTC. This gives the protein CASSSTLQGASYNEQFF.

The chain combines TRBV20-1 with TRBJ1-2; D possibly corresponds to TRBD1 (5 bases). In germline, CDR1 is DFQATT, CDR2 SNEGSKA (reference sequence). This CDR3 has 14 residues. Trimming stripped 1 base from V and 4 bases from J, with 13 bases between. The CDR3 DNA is TGCAGTGCTAGAGGAAAACAGGAAACCTATGGCTACACCTTC. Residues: CSARGKQETYGYTF.

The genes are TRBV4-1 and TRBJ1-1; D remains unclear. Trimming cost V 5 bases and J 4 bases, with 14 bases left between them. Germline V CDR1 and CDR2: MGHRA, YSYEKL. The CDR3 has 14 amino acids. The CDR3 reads CASSAPTALTEAFF. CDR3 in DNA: TGCGCCAGCAGCGCACCGACGGCCCTCACTGAAGCTTTCTTT.

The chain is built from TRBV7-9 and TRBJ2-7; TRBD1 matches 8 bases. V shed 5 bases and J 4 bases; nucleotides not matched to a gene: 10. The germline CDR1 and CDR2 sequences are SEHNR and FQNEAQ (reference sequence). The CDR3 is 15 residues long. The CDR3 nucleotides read TGTGCCAGCAGCCCTGGACAGGGCAAGTTGTACGAGCAGTACTTC. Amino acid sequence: CASSPGQGKLYEQYF.

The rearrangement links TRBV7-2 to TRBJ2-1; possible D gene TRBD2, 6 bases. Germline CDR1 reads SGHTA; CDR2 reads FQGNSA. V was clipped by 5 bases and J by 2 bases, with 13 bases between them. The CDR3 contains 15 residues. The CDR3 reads CASSPGLHAYNEQFF. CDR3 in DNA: TGTGCCAGCAGCCCGGGACTCCATGCCTACAATGAGCAGTTCTTC.

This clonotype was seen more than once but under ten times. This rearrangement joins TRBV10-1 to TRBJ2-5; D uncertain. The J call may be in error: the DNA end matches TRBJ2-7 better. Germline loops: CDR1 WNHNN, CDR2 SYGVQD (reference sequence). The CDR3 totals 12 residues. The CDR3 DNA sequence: TGCGCCAGCAGTGAGAACCTCTACGAGCAGTACTTC. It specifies CASSENLYEQYF.

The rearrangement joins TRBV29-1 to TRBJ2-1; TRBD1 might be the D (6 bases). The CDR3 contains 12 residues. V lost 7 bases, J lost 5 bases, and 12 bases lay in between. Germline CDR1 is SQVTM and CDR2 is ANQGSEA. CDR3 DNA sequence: TGCAGCGACCTACAGGGTAACAATGAGCAGTTCTTC. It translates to CSDLQGNNEQFF.

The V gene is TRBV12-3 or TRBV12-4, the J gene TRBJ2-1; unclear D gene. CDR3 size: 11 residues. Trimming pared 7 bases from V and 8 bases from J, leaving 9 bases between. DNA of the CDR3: TGTGCCAGCACCTTTTTCGATGAGCAGTTCTTC. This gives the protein CASTFFDEQFF.

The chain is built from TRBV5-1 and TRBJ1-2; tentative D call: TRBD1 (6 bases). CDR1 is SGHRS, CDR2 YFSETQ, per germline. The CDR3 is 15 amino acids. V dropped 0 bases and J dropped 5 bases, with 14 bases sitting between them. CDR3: CASSLAPGQTYGYTF. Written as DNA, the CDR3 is TGCGCCAGCAGCTTGGCCCCAGGACAGACTTATGGCTACACCTTC.

The CDR3: CAISEADMNTEAFF. The CDR3 DNA reads as TGTGCCATCAGTGAGGCGGACATGAACACTGAAGCTTTCTTT. The V call is TRBV10-3, the J call TRBJ1-1; D might be TRBD1 (5 bases). Germline assignment: CDR1 ENHRY and CDR2 SYGVKD. Trimming took 2 bases from V and 0 from J, leaving 7 bases between them. The CDR3 has 14 amino acids.

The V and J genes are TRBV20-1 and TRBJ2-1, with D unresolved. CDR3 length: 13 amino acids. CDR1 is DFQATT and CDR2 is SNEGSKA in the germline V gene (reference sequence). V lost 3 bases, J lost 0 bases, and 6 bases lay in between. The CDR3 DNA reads TGCAGTGCTAGTGGGGACTCCTACAATGAGCAGTTCTTC. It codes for CSASGDSYNEQFF.

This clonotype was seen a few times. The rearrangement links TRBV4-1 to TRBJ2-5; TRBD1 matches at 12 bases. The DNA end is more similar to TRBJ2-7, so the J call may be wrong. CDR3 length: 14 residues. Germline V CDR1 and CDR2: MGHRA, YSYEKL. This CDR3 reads CASSAGTGGIEQYF. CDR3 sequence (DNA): TGCGCCAGCAGTGCCGGGACAGGGGGCATCGAGCAGTACTTC.

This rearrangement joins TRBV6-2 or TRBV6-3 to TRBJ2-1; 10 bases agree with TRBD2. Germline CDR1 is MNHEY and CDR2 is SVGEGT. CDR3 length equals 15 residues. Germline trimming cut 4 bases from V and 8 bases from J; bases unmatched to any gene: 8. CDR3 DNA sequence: TGTGCCAGCAGTTCCGGGACTAGCGATTTCGATGAGCAGTTCTTC. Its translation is CASSSGTSDFDEQFF.

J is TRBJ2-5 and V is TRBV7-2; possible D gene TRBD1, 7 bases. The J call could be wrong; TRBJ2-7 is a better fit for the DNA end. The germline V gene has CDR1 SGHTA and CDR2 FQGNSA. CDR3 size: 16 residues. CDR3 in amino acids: CASSRVGAGGRDEQYF. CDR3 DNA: TGTGCCAGCAGCCGAGTTGGGGCAGGGGGGCGGGACGAGCAGTACTTC.

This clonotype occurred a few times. The CDR3, as DNA: TGCGCCAGCAGCCAAGAGGGTGAGGCGGGGTACTCCTACAATGAGCAGTTCTTC. It codes for CASSQEGEAGYSYNEQFF. The rearrangement links TRBV4-1 to TRBJ2-1, with a possible D match to TRBD2 (6 bases). V was shortened by 0 bases and J by 0 bases, with 15 bases between the two germline ends. The CDR3 has 18 residues. From germline, CDR1 is MGHRA and CDR2 YSYEKL.

CDR3 DNA: TGCAGTGCCCGCCTAGCAGACACAGATACGCAGTATTTT. Encoded protein: CSARLADTDTQYF. The chain couples TRBV20-1 to TRBJ2-3, with D maybe TRBD2 (5 bases). The germline CDR1 and CDR2 sequences are DFQATT and SNEGSKA (reference sequence). The CDR3 is made up of 13 amino acids. Between the trimmed V and J ends, which lost 6 bases and 2 bases, there was a span of 12 bases.

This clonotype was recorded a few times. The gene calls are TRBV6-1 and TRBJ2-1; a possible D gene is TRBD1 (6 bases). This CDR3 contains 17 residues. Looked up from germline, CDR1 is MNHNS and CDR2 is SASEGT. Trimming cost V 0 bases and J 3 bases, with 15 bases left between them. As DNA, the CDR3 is TGTGCCAGCAGTGAAGCAGATTGGACAGTCAGCTACAATGAGCAGTTCTTC. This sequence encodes CASSEADWTVSYNEQFF.

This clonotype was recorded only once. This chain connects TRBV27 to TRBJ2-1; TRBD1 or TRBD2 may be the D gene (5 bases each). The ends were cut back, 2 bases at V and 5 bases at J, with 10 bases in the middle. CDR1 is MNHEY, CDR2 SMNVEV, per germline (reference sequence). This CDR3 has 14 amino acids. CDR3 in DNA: TGTGCCAGCAGTTTAGGGGGAACCCACAATGAGCAGTTCTTC. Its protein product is CASSLGGTHNEQFF.

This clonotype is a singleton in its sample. CDR3 coding DNA: TGTGCCAGCTCACCGAAGTCCGGGTGGACAGATGCCTACGAGCAGTACTTC. Translating it yields CASSPKSGWTDAYEQYF. The rearrangement links TRBV18 to TRBJ2-7; possibly TRBD1 for D (6 bases). Looked up from germline, CDR1 is KGHSH and CDR2 is LQKENI. With 3 bases removed from V and 2 bases from J, the gap between germline ends came to 20 bases. The CDR3 runs to 17 residues.

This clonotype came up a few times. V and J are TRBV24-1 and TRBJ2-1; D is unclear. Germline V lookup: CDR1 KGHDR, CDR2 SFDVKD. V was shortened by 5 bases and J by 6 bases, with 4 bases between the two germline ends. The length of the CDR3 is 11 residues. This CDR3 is CATSALNEQFF. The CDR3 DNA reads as TGTGCCACCAGTGCCCTCAATGAGCAGTTCTTC.

The CDR3 DNA sequence: TGTGCCAGCAGCTTGAATGGGGTAAGCAATCAGCCCCAGCATTTT. Translated: CASSLNGVSNQPQHF. The rearrangement links TRBV5-5 to TRBJ1-5; D not resolved. V lost 1 base and J lost 1, with 9 bases in between. The CDR3 covers 15 residues. Germline values: CDR1 SGHKS, CDR2 YYEKEE (reference sequence).